These 13 T cell receptor beta chains originate from one sample sequenced in a study of blood T cell repertoires in COVID-19. Using immunoSEQ multiplex PCR, the repertoire was profiled, and TCRdb retains in-frame clones only, with some absent. The sample records about 97,000 clones, 85% being singletons. The specimen sequenced was peripheral blood. All receptors come from a woman in her 70s with active or convalescent COVID-19.

This clone was counted once. V usage is TRBV10-3 and J usage is TRBJ1-1; D possibly corresponds to TRBD1 (5 bases). Trimming cost V 4 bases and J 0 bases, with 12 bases left between them. The CDR3 is 15 residues long. Germline CDR1 reads ENHRY; CDR2 reads SYGVKD. CDR3 DNA: TGTGCCATCAGTGTGAAAGGGGCGCTGAACACTGAAGCTTTCTTT. It yields the protein CAISVKGALNTEAFF.

The gene calls are TRBV4-3 and TRBJ2-1; no reliable D call. Per germline, CDR1 LGHNA and CDR2 YSLEER. This CDR3 is built from 14 residues. V gave up 3 bases and J gave up 5 bases, with 11 bases separating them. The CDR3 DNA sequence: TGCGCCAGCAGCCAGCTTAGGAGCGACAATGAGCAGTTCTTC. This translates into CASSQLRSDNEQFF.

CDR3 protein: CASSGTRQGELNEIAKNIQYF. In DNA form, the CDR3 reads TGCGCCAGCAGTGGTACCAGACAGGGAGAGTTGAATGAGATAGCCAAAAACATTCAGTACTTC. This chain joins TRBV10-1 and TRBJ2-4; 7 bases are shared with TRBD1. This CDR3 is 21 amino acids long. CDR1 is WNHNN and CDR2 is SYGVQD in the germline V gene (reference sequence). V shed 4 bases, J shed 0 bases, and the junction held 21 bases outside the gene matches.

The V gene is TRBV21-1, the J gene TRBJ2-4; the table's D gene call, TRBD2, was not cross checked with the DNA. TRBV21-1 is assigned pseudogene status. The CDR3 extends over 15 amino acids. The CDR3 spells CASSKARGTKNIQYF. In DNA, the CDR3 is TGTGCCAGCAGCAAAGCCCGGGGAACCAAAAACATTCAGTACTTC.

The chain links TRBV9 to TRBJ1-2, with 8 bases lining up with TRBD1. J gave up 7 bases and V 3 bases, and 5 bases lay outside the gene matches. In germline, CDR1 is SGDLS, CDR2 YYNGEE. The CDR3 has 13 residues. CDR3 loop: CASSAEGQAGYTF. The CDR3 nucleotides read TGTGCCAGCAGCGCCGAGGGACAGGCTGGCTACACCTTC.

The J gene is TRBJ2-7, the V gene TRBV27; 11 bases agree with TRBD2. This CDR3 region has 15 residues. The junction had 5 bases not matched to a gene; V was cut back by 3 bases and J by 4 bases. The germline V gene encodes CDR1 MNHEY and CDR2 SMNVEV (reference sequence). The chain's CDR3 is CASSFRLAGLYEQYF. CDR3 sequence (DNA): TGTGCCAGCAGTTTTCGACTAGCGGGGTTATACGAGCAGTACTTC.

V gene TRBV28 combines with J gene TRBJ1-2; D is unclear. The CDR3 extends over 13 amino acids. Germline V CDR1 and CDR2: MDHEN, SYDVKM. Trimming cost V 3 bases and J 6 bases, with 11 bases left between them. The CDR3 bases are TGTGCCAGCAGTTTGGAGGCCGGTCATGGCTACACCTTC. It codes for CASSLEAGHGYTF.

V is TRBV5-1 and J is TRBJ2-5, with TRBD2 matching 10 bases. The J segment lost 6 bases and the V segment lost 0 bases, leaving 11 bases of the junction unmatched. The CDR3 consists of 17 residues. Germline V gene lookup returns CDR1 SGHRS and CDR2 YFSETQ. Written as DNA, the CDR3 is TGCGCCAGCAGCTTGGATTCGAGCGGGAGGGCAGGAAAGACCCAGTACTTC. This sequence encodes CASSLDSSGRAGKTQYF.

The rearrangement uses TRBV5-6 and TRBJ1-1; tentative D call: TRBD1 (6 bases). The V gene's germline CDR1 is SGHDT and CDR2 YYEEEE. The V and J ends lost 3 bases and 11 bases respectively, with 14 bases between them. There are 12 residues in the CDR3. This CDR3 reads CASSYTQGGAFF. CDR3 DNA: TGTGCCAGCAGCTACACACAGGGAGGGGCTTTCTTT.

The genes are TRBV7-2 and TRBJ2-1; TRBD2 matches 9 bases. This CDR3 has 14 residues. V lost 4 bases, J lost 7 bases, and 5 bases stayed unmatched. Germline V gene lookup returns CDR1 SGHTA and CDR2 FQGNSA. CDR3 region: CASSSDSGRNEQFF. CDR3 bases: TGTGCCAGCAGCTCAGATAGCGGGAGAAATGAGCAGTTCTTC.

The chain recombines TRBV19 with TRBJ1-1; 8 bases are shared with TRBD1. The CDR3 extends over 17 amino acids. The V gene's germline CDR1 is LNHDA and CDR2 SQIVND (reference sequence). Germline trimming cut 4 bases from V and 1 base from J; bases unmatched to any gene: 11. DNA for the CDR3: TGTGCCAGTAGTACCGCTCTCCAGGGGGCTGAGAACACTGAAGCTTTCTTT. Translating it yields CASSTALQGAENTEAFF.

The CDR3 here is CASSLGGGETQYF. CDR3 DNA: TGTGCCAGCAGCTTAGGGGGGGGTGAGACCCAGTACTTC. V and J are TRBV7-9 and TRBJ2-5; TRBD2 agrees at 7 bases. This CDR3 spans 13 amino acids. V lost 1 base and J lost 5; bases outside the gene matches: 1. Germline V gene data show CDR1 as SEHNR and CDR2 as FQNEAQ (reference sequence).

The chain employs TRBV3-1 (or the pseudogene TRBV3-2) and TRBJ1-1; D ambiguous. The CDR3 runs to 13 residues. V lost 4 bases and J 5 bases, leaving 11 bases between the germline ends. Germline-derived CDR1 and CDR2 are LGHDT and YNNKEL (reference sequence). Here the CDR3 reads CASSLTRGTEAFF. The CDR3 bases are TGTGCCAGCAGCCTTACACGGGGTACTGAAGCTTTCTTT.